Following are 27 T cell receptor beta chains from one sample sequenced in a study of neurological immune-mediated disorders. The time point here: longitudinal time-point 1 (baseline). MiXCR, applied by TCRdb to the 5' RACE reads, yields one record per CDR3 protein. The table has tens of thousands of distinct CDR3 sequences, 9.5% to 13% seen once. Input material: PBMCs. The receptors originated from a man aged 30 to 45 in good health.

This clonotype was seen many times. The J gene is TRBJ2-2, the V gene TRBV10-1; possibly TRBD2 for D (5 bases). The germline V and J ends were trimmed by 4 bases and 5 bases, with 14 bases remaining between them. This CDR3 spans 15 amino acids. The germline CDR1 and CDR2 sequences are WNHNN and SYGVQD (reference sequence). Here the CDR3 reads CASSGGQVGTGELFF. The CDR3 nucleotides are TGCGCCAGCAGTGGCGGGCAGGTCGGGACCGGGGAGCTGTTTTTT.

The CDR3 sequence is CSARTGGAGETQYF. CDR3 coding DNA: TGCAGTGCTCGGACAGGGGGCGCGGGGGAGACCCAGTACTTC. The chain has TRBV20-1 and TRBJ2-5; 11 bases are shared with TRBD1. The CDR3 loop spans 14 amino acids. CDR1 is DFQATT and CDR2 is SNEGSKA in the germline V gene (reference sequence). V gave up 5 bases and J gave up 5 bases; unmatched junction bases: 7.

This chain connects TRBV5-6 to TRBJ1-2, with D tentatively TRBD1 (5 bases). V was clipped by 6 bases and J by 8 bases, with 14 bases between them. The CDR3 totals 12 residues. From germline, CDR1 is SGHDT and CDR2 YYEEEE. CDR3 DNA sequence: TGTGCCAGCACCACCTACGGGGGAGGCTACACCTTC. This translates into CASTTYGGGYTF. Full variable domain (missing parts from reference TRBV5-6 and TRBJ1-2): DAGVTQSPTHLIKTRGQQVTLRCSPKSGHDTVSWYQQALGQGPQFIFQYYEEEERQRGNFPDRFSGHQFPNYSSELNVNALLLGDSALYLCASTTYGGGYTFGSGTRLTVV.

This clonotype came up many times. The chain has TRBV7-2 and TRBJ2-3; D unclear. Trimming left V 4 bases short and J 1 base short, with 9 bases between. CDR1 and CDR2 from the germline V gene are SGHTA and FQGNSA. This CDR3 is 14 amino acids long. CDR3 loop: CASSYLVGTDTQYF. The CDR3 bases are TGTGCCAGCAGCTATTTGGTGGGCACAGATACGCAGTATTTT. The variable domain in full, completed from reference TRBV7-2 and TRBJ2-3, reads GAGVSQSPSNKVTEKGKDVELRCDPISGHTALYWYRQSLGQGLEFLIYFQGNSAPDKSGLPSDRFSAERTGGSVSTLTIQRTQQEDSAVYLCASSYLVGTDTQYFGPGTRLTVL.

The chain's CDR3 is CASSPPESRLATEAFF. Written as DNA, the CDR3 is TGTGCCAGTAGTCCGCCGGAGAGCCGCCTCGCCACTGAAGCTTTCTTT. This chain links TRBV19 with TRBJ1-1, with D hard to call. The CDR3 runs 16 residues. The germline V gene has CDR1 LNHDA and CDR2 SQIVND (reference sequence). V was pared by 5 bases and J by 4 bases, with 20 bases between.

As concerns this clonotype: With a much larger clone just one base away, this may be a read error. The CDR3 reads CTSAANSGMVDEQFF. CDR3 sequence (DNA): TGCACCAGCGCAGCAAATAGCGGGATGGTTGATGAGCAGTTCTTC. The rearrangement joins TRBV5-1 to TRBJ2-1, with TRBD2 matching over 8 bases. The CDR3 is 15 amino acids. Germline V gene sequence: CDR1 SGHRS, CDR2 YFSETQ.

J is TRBJ2-7 and V is TRBV3-1; D is unresolved. The CDR3 is 13 residues long. Germline-derived CDR1 and CDR2 are LGHDT and YNNKEL (reference sequence). With 0 bases removed from V and 3 bases from J, the gap between germline ends came to 6 bases. CDR3 DNA: TGTGCCAGCAGCCAAGATTCAGGCTACGAGCAGTACTTC. Protein: CASSQDSGYEQYF.

This clonotype was detected ten times or more. The chain uses TRBV6-5 and TRBJ2-5, with TRBD2 matching over 7 bases. The CDR3 covers 14 residues. Germline CDR1 reads MNHEY; CDR2 reads SVGAGI. V lost 4 bases, J lost 5 bases, and 7 bases stayed unmatched. In DNA, the CDR3 is TGTGCCAGCAGTTCCGGGACTACATTTGAGACCCAGTACTTC. This sequence encodes CASSSGTTFETQYF.

This clonotype was detected many times. The V call is TRBV24-1, the J call TRBJ2-1; 10 nucleotides align to TRBD2. CDR3 length: 16 amino acids. Germline V gene data show CDR1 as KGHDR and CDR2 as SFDVKD. After removal of 0 bases from V and 8 bases from J, the junction contained 6 bases not matched to a gene. For the CDR3, the DNA is TGTGCCACCAGTGATTTGCTACTAGCGGGACGCGATGAGCAGTTCTTC. Translated, it gives CATSDLLLAGRDEQFF.

This clonotype was observed at least ten times. The chain recombines TRBV5-1 with TRBJ2-1; TRBD2 agrees at 10 bases. Losses at the gene ends were 0 bases for V and 6 bases for J; bases not matched to a gene: 3. Per the germline V gene, CDR1 is SGHRS and CDR2 is YFSETQ. This CDR3 comprises 15 residues. The CDR3 bases are TGCGCCAGCAGCTTGGCTCTAGCGGGAGCCAATGAGCAGTTCTTC. Translation: CASSLALAGANEQFF.

There are many counts of this clonotype. The V call is TRBV7-2, the J call TRBJ2-5, with TRBD1 identical over 8 bases. CDR3 size: 15 residues. The V gene's germline CDR1 is SGHTA and CDR2 FQGNSA. The ends lost 3 bases at V and 5 bases at J; junction bases unmatched: 8. Written as DNA, the CDR3 is TGTGCCAGCAGCTTCGGGGACAGGCAATGGGAGACCCAGTACTTC. Amino acid sequence: CASSFGDRQWETQYF.

This clonotype was counted at least ten times. The chain recombines TRBV7-2 with TRBJ1-2, with D possibly being TRBD1 (5 bases). The CDR3 has 14 amino acids. Germline assignment: CDR1 SGHTA and CDR2 FQGNSA. V was trimmed by 7 bases and J by 8 bases, leaving 20 bases between them. CDR3 sequence: CASNQWGGNRGYTF. CDR3 DNA: TGTGCCAGCAACCAATGGGGGGGGAATCGCGGCTACACCTTC.

Ten or more counts support this clonotype. The chain uses TRBV5-1 and TRBJ2-1; D might be TRBD1 (5 bases). The CDR3 totals 15 residues. The V end was cut by 4 bases, the J end by 0 bases, with 11 bases between. CDR1 and CDR2 from the germline V gene are SGHRS and YFSETQ. The CDR3 sequence is CASSIGDSSYNEQFF. The CDR3 DNA reads TGCGCCAGCAGCATAGGGGATAGCTCCTACAATGAGCAGTTCTTC.

This clonotype was found many times. The chain recombines TRBV5-6 with TRBJ2-1, with 9 bases that match TRBD2. CDR1 is SGHDT, CDR2 YYEEEE, per germline. This CDR3 has 16 residues. Unmatched junction bases numbered 4, after V lost 2 bases and J lost 1 base. The CDR3 here is CASSFLSGSSYNEQFF. The CDR3 DNA is TGTGCCAGCAGCTTTCTTAGCGGGAGTTCCTACAATGAGCAGTTCTTC.

The table lists this clonotype with many counts. The chain employs TRBV3-1 and TRBJ2-1; D not resolved. CDR1 LGHDT and CDR2 YNNKEL come from the germline V gene (reference sequence). V lost 3 bases to trimming and J lost 0 bases, with 12 bases between them. The CDR3 is made up of 16 amino acids. Written as DNA, the CDR3 is TGTGCCAGCAGCCACCAGGCGCCTAGCTCCTACAATGAGCAGTTCTTC. Translation: CASSHQAPSSYNEQFF.

This clonotype occurred many times. The chain uses TRBV27 and TRBJ2-7, with 9 bases fitting TRBD1. CDR3 length equals 15 residues. V was pared by 2 bases and J by 3 bases, with 5 bases of the junction left unmatched. CDR1 is MNHEY and CDR2 is SMNVEV in the germline V gene (reference sequence). The DNA of the CDR3 is TGTGCCAGCAGTTTACAGGGGACAGGGCACTACGAGCAGTACTTC. Protein: CASSLQGTGHYEQYF.

This clonotype was recorded at least ten times. The J gene is TRBJ2-3, the V gene TRBV20-1; D gene unclear. The V end was cut by 6 bases, the J end by 4 bases, with 14 bases between. CDR1 and CDR2 from the germline V gene are DFQATT and SNEGSKA (reference sequence). The CDR3 runs 13 residues. CDR3 loop: CSAGQRAPDTQYF. The DNA of the CDR3 is TGCAGTGCCGGGCAGCGTGCCCCAGATACGCAGTATTTT.

This clonotype was seen repeatedly, ten times or more. The gene calls are TRBV3-1 and TRBJ2-2; weak D call: TRBD2 (6 bases). There are 15 residues in the CDR3. Per germline, CDR1 LGHDT and CDR2 YNNKEL (reference sequence). The V and J ends lost 0 bases and 6 bases respectively, with 11 bases between them. The CDR3 nucleotides are TGTGCCAGCAGCCAAGAGAGTGGGGGGTCCGGGGAGCTGTTTTTT. Amino acids: CASSQESGGSGELFF. The variable domain in full, completed from reference TRBV3-1 and TRBJ2-2, reads DTAVSQTPKYLVTQMGNDKSIKCEQNLGHDTMYWYKQDSKKFLKIMFSYNNKELIINETVPNRFSPKSPDKAHLNLHINSLELGDSAVYFCASSQESGGSGELFFGEGSRLTVL.

This clonotype was recorded at least ten times. The V gene is TRBV25-1, the J gene TRBJ1-5; TRBD1 matches at 7 bases. Germline CDR1 reads MGHDK; CDR2 reads SYGVNS. The CDR3 has 14 residues. V shed 6 bases, J shed 5 bases, and the junction held 7 bases outside the gene matches. The CDR3, as DNA: TGTGCCAGCAGCCTACAGGGGCCCGATCAGCCCCAGCATTTT. Translation: CASSLQGPDQPQHF.

The table lists this clonotype with many counts. The V gene is TRBV20-1, the J gene TRBJ2-1, with D perhaps TRBD2 (6 bases). This CDR3 has 14 residues. V shed 7 bases and J shed 6 bases, with 19 bases lying between them. CDR1 is DFQATT and CDR2 is SNEGSKA in the germline V gene (reference sequence). CDR3 sequence: CSVKERADPNEQFF. The CDR3, as DNA: TGCAGTGTTAAGGAGCGGGCAGACCCCAATGAGCAGTTCTTC.

This clonotype was picked up many times. The chain combines TRBV20-1 with TRBJ1-5, with D possibly TRBD1 on 5 matching bases. Deletions cut 6 bases from V and 4 bases from J, with 10 bases between. Germline loops: CDR1 DFQATT, CDR2 SNEGSKA (reference sequence). This CDR3 has 12 amino acids. DNA of the CDR3: TGCAGTGCCCCGACAGTAAATCAGCCCCAGCATTTT. Residues: CSAPTVNQPQHF.

The rearrangement joins TRBV20-1 to TRBJ1-6, with 7 bases aligning to TRBD1. The CDR3 totals 15 residues. Germline CDR1 DFQATT, CDR2 SNEGSKA (reference sequence). The trim removed 3 bases at V and 4 bases at J, leaving 6 bases unmatched. The CDR3 nucleotides are TGCAGTGCTAGGCCCCCGGGACAGTATAATTCACCCCTCCACTTT. Protein product: CSARPPGQYNSPLHF.

This clonotype was recorded at least ten times. The chain uses TRBV20-1 and TRBJ2-3; TRBD2 aligns across 8 bases. Trimming at V came to 6 bases and at J to 2 bases, leaving 13 bases not matched to a gene. This CDR3 contains 16 residues. The germline CDR1 and CDR2 sequences are DFQATT and SNEGSKA (reference sequence). The CDR3 DNA reads as TGCAGTGCCCAAAACGGACTAGCTGAATCCACAGATACGCAGTATTTT. Translated: CSAQNGLAESTDTQYF.

Of note for this clonotype: A much larger clone sits a single nucleotide away, making a read error possible. The rearrangement uses TRBV20-1 and TRBJ1-2; D is unclear. CDR1 and CDR2 from the germline V gene are DFQATT and SNEGSKA (reference sequence). V gave up 0 bases and J gave up 8 bases, with 22 bases separating them. The CDR3 sequence is 16 residues long. The DNA for the CDR3 is TGCAGTGCTAGAGAATCCACAGTGGGCTTTTATAACGGCTACACCTTC. This gives the protein CSARESTVGFYNGYTF.

The gene calls are TRBV5-1 and TRBJ2-5; D is undetermined. Germline values: CDR1 SGHRS, CDR2 YFSETQ. Trimming took off 0 bases at V and 5 bases at J, with 11 bases between the two ends. The CDR3 length is 14 residues. The CDR3: CASSLAVEFETQYF. The CDR3 DNA reads TGCGCCAGCAGCTTGGCCGTCGAGTTTGAGACCCAGTACTTC.

This clonotype has at least ten counts. The CDR3 region is CASSPRTGAGKGSPLHF. The CDR3 DNA reads as TGTGCCAGCAGCCCCAGGACGGGGGCCGGGAAGGGGTCACCCCTCCACTTT. V usage is TRBV12-3 or TRBV12-4 and J usage is TRBJ1-6; TRBD1 might be the D (6 bases). The CDR3 is 17 residues long. Deletions cut 6 bases from V and 10 bases from J, with 25 bases between.

In this sample, this clonotype turned up many times. The chain couples TRBV20-1 to TRBJ1-5, with D hard to call. The CDR3 is made up of 15 amino acids. V was cut by 1 base and J by 0 bases, with 10 bases left in between. Per the germline V gene, CDR1 is DFQATT and CDR2 is SNEGSKA (reference sequence). The CDR3 loop is CSARVGTTSNQPQHF. CDR3 DNA sequence: TGCAGTGCTAGAGTCGGCACCACTAGCAATCAGCCCCAGCATTTT.